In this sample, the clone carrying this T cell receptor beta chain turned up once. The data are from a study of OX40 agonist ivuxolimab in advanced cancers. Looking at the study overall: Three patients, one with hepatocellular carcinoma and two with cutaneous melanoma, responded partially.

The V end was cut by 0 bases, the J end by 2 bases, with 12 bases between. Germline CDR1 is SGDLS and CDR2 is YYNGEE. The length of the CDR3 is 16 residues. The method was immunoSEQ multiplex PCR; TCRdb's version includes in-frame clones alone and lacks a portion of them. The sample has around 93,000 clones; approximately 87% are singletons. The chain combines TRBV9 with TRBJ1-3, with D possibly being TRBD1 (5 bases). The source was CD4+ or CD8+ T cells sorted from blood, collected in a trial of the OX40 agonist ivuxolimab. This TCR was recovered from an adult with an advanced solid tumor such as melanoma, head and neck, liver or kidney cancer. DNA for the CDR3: TGTGCCAGCAGCGTAGGGGGCGGAGGAGCTGGAAACACCATATATTTT. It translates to CASSVGGGGAGNTIYF.